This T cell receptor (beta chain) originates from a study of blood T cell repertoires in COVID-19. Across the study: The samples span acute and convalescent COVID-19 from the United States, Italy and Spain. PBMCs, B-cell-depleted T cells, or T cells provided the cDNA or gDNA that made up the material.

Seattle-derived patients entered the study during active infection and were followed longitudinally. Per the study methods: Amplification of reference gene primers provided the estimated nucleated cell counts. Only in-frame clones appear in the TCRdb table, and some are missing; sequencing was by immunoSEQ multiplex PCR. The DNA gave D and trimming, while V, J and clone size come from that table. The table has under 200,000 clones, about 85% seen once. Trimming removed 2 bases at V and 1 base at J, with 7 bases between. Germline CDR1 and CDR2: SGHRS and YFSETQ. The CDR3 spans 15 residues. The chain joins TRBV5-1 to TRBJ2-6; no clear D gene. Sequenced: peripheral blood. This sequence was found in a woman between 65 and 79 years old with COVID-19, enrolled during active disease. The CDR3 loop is CASSFQSSGANVLTF. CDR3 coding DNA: TGCGCCAGCAGCTTTCAGTCGTCTGGGGCCAACGTCCTGACTTTC. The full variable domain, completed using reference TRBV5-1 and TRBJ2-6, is KAGVTQTPRYLIKTRGQQVTLSCSPISGHRSVSWYQQTPGQGLQFLFEYFSETQRNKGNFPGRFSGRQFSNSRSEMNVSTLELGDSALYLCASSFQSSGANVLTFGAGSRLTVL.